The next 32 T cell receptor beta chains were all read from a single sample in a study of T cell changes during pregnancy in multiple sclerosis. The method was immunoSEQ multiplex PCR; TCRdb's version includes in-frame clones alone and lacks a portion of them. This sample yields 50,000 or so clones, of which approximately 92% are seen a single time; around 0.53% belongs to the top ten. The material sequenced was CD4+ T cells from peripheral blood mononuclear cells, taken after pregnancy. Receptors originate from a female donor with multiple sclerosis, enrolled in a pregnancy study.

This chain joins TRBV29-1 and TRBJ2-5, with D perhaps matching TRBD1 (6 bases). V lost 7 bases and J 10 bases, leaving 19 bases between the germline ends. This CDR3 comprises 12 residues. Germline V gene lookup returns CDR1 SQVTM and CDR2 ANQGSEA. In nucleotides, the CDR3 is TGCAGCGCAACACAGGGTTGGGGAGACCAGTACTTC. Translation gives CSATQGWGDQYF.

On this clone: Other DNA variants within this sample encode the same CDR3. This chain connects TRBV6-5 to TRBJ2-2; 8 nucleotides match TRBD1. J lost 6 bases, V lost 5 bases, and 8 bases had no gene match. The CDR3 runs to 15 residues. Per germline, CDR1 MNHEY and CDR2 SVGAGI. CDR3 sequence reads: CASSTDRGRSGELFF. The CDR3 DNA is TGTGCCAGCAGTACTGACAGGGGTCGATCCGGGGAGCTGTTTTTT.

The J gene is TRBJ2-3, the V gene TRBV6-4; the match to TRBD2 covers 15 bases. This CDR3 has 18 residues. Germline CDR1 is MRHNA and CDR2 is SNTAGT. The J segment lost 1 base and the V segment lost 9 bases, leaving 11 bases of the junction unmatched. Here the CDR3 DNA reads TGTGCCAGAGGGACTAGCGGGAGGCTCCTTTTGGGCACAGATACGCAGTATTTT. It encodes CARGTSGRLLLGTDTQYF.

CDR3 protein: CASSLYRLAPETQYF. CDR3 DNA: TGTGCCAGCAGCTTATACCGACTAGCCCCGGAGACCCAGTACTTC. V and J are TRBV7-2 and TRBJ2-5, with TRBD2 matching over 7 bases. CDR3 length equals 15 residues. Germline V gene data show CDR1 as SGHTA and CDR2 as FQGNSA. V was pared by 2 bases and J by 5 bases, with 8 bases of the junction left unmatched.

CDR3 region: CASSALGGSNSNYGYTF. CDR3 sequence (DNA): TGTGCCAGCAGCGCCCTAGGGGGCAGTAACTCTAACTATGGCTACACCTTC. V and J are TRBV9 and TRBJ1-2; the match to TRBD1 covers 7 bases. This CDR3 comprises 17 residues. The J segment lost 0 bases and the V segment lost 3 bases, leaving 11 bases of the junction unmatched. Germline assignment: CDR1 SGDLS and CDR2 YYNGEE.

The rearrangement links TRBV12-5 to TRBJ2-7, with D tentatively TRBD1 (5 bases). CDR3 length: 14 residues. The V end lost 1 base, the J end lost 4 bases, and 11 bases lay between the germline ends. Germline V CDR1 and CDR2: LGHNT, FRNRAP. CDR3 sequence: CASGLGTTGYEQYF. CDR3 sequence (DNA): TGTGCTAGTGGTTTGGGGACAACGGGTTACGAGCAGTACTTC.

This chain uses TRBV6-6 with TRBJ2-4, with TRBD1 identical over 9 bases. Per germline, CDR1 MNHNY and CDR2 SVGAGI (reference sequence). CDR3 length: 13 residues. J lost 11 bases, V lost 2 bases, and 4 bases had no gene match. The CDR3 DNA sequence: TGTGCCAGCAGTTACCGCGACAGGGGGGTTCAGTACTTC. It yields the protein CASSYRDRGVQYF.

The chain uses TRBV28 and TRBJ1-1; D unresolved. Trimming stripped 5 bases from V and 7 bases from J, with 11 bases between. Germline V CDR1 and CDR2: MDHEN, SYDVKM. The CDR3 covers 12 residues. This chain's CDR3 is CASSPPPSEAFF. The CDR3 coding sequence is TGTGCCAGCAGTCCCCCACCGAGTGAAGCTTTCTTT.

V and J are TRBV5-6 and TRBJ2-1, with 7 bases lining up with TRBD2. Germline V CDR1 and CDR2: SGHDT, YYEEEE. V was pared by 4 bases and J by 5 bases, with 12 bases of the junction left unmatched. The length of the CDR3 is 16 residues. Here the CDR3 reads CASSPPLGTTNNEQFF. Here the CDR3 DNA reads TGTGCCAGCAGCCCTCCGTTGGGGACTACCAACAATGAGCAGTTCTTC.

V usage is TRBV7-6 and J usage is TRBJ2-1, with unresolved D. The germline V gene has CDR1 SGHVS and CDR2 FNYEAQ. The CDR3 covers 15 residues. V lost 4 bases and J lost 0, with 10 bases in between. The CDR3 nucleotides are TGTGCCAGCAGCTCGCCACAAAGCTCCTACAATGAGCAGTTCTTC. Translated: CASSSPQSSYNEQFF.

As concerns this clone: Other DNA sequences of this sample code for an identical CDR3. CDR3 bases: TGTGCCACCAGCAGCGGGACAGGGGGAAACTATGGCTACACCTTC. Protein sequence: CATSSGTGGNYGYTF. The chain joins TRBV15 to TRBJ1-2; 11 bases match TRBD1. The CDR3 totals 15 residues. Unmatched junction bases numbered 2, after V lost 3 bases and J lost 2 bases. CDR1 LNHNV and CDR2 YYDKDF come from the germline V gene (reference sequence). Full variable domain (rest looked up from reference TRBV15 and TRBJ1-2): DAMVIQNPRYQVTQFGKPVTLSCSQTLNHNVMYWYQQKSSQAPKLLFHYYDKDFNNEADTPDNFQSRRPNTSFCFLDIRSPGLGDTAMYLCATSSGTGGNYGYTFGSGTRLTVV.

This clone occurred once. The V gene is TRBV5-8, the J gene TRBJ2-7, with 10 bases matching TRBD1. Per the germline V gene, CDR1 is SGHTS and CDR2 is YDEGEE. The CDR3 extends over 15 amino acids. Trimming cost V 4 bases and J 5 bases; bases outside gene matches: 9. CDR3 amino acids: CASSLGGQGVNEQYF. Here the CDR3 DNA reads TGTGCCAGCAGCCTCGGTGGACAGGGGGTTAACGAGCAGTACTTC.

J is TRBJ2-5 and V is TRBV5-1, with 7 bases matching TRBD2. The end of the DNA aligns better with TRBJ2-7, so the J call may be wrong. The length of the CDR3 is 13 residues. The germline gives CDR1 SGHRS, CDR2 YFSETQ. CDR3 residues: CASSFPGLNEQYF. The CDR3 DNA reads as TGCGCCAGCAGCTTCCCGGGACTAAACGAGCAGTACTTC.

The chain joins TRBV19 to TRBJ1-5; TRBD1 agrees at 8 bases. V trimming: 6 bases; J trimming: 2 bases; junction bases outside the gene matches: 3. The CDR3 spans 14 residues. Germline V gene sequence: CDR1 LNHDA, CDR2 SQIVND (reference sequence). The CDR3 sequence is CASSLTGGNQPQHF. The CDR3 DNA reads as TGTGCCAGTAGCCTGACAGGGGGCAATCAGCCCCAGCATTTT.

The chain has TRBV18 and TRBJ2-1, with D possibly TRBD2 on 6 matching bases. This CDR3 is 16 amino acids long. V was shortened by 3 bases and J by 11 bases, with 23 bases between the two germline ends. Germline V CDR1 and CDR2: KGHSH, LQKENI. For the CDR3, the DNA is TGTGCCAGCTCACCTTATGGACTACCAAAACTTGGACAGCAGTTCTTC. It yields the protein CASSPYGLPKLGQQFF.

This clone was counted a single time. The V and J genes are TRBV27 and TRBJ2-7; D remains unclear. The germline V and J ends were trimmed by 0 bases and 3 bases, with 9 bases remaining between them. The CDR3 is 14 residues long. The germline CDR1 and CDR2 sequences are MNHEY and SMNVEV (reference sequence). The CDR3, as DNA: TGTGCCAGCAGTTTATCGGCGAGACTCTACGAGCAGTACTTC. This codes for CASSLSARLYEQYF.

The V gene is TRBV5-8, the J gene TRBJ2-3; 7 nucleotides match TRBD1. Germline CDR1 SGHTS, CDR2 YDEGEE. J was trimmed by 4 bases and V by 0 bases; bases with no gene match: 5. CDR3 size: 15 residues. For the CDR3, the DNA is TGTGCCAGCAGCTTGGAGGGGGCTCGGGCAGATACGCAGTATTTT. Protein: CASSLEGARADTQYF. The full variable domain, with the rest looked up from reference TRBV5-8 and TRBJ2-3, is EAGVTQSPTHLIKTRGQQATLRCSPISGHTSVYWYQQALGLGLQFLLWYDEGEERNRGNFPPRFSGRQFPNYSSELNVNALELEDSALYLCASSLEGARADTQYFGPGTRLTVL.

This chain uses TRBV9 with TRBJ2-7, with 7 bases fitting TRBD1. This CDR3 has 14 residues. The trim removed 4 bases at V and 2 bases at J, leaving 6 bases unmatched. Germline V gene sequence: CDR1 SGDLS, CDR2 YYNGEE. The CDR3 loop reads CASSPTGTAYEQYF. The CDR3 DNA follows: TGTGCCAGCAGCCCAACCGGGACAGCCTACGAGCAGTACTTC.

There are a few counts of this clone. This chain links TRBV19 with TRBJ1-1, with 7 nucleotides matching TRBD1. The CDR3 consists of 14 residues. Germline V lookup: CDR1 LNHDA, CDR2 SQIVND (reference sequence). With 5 bases clipped from V and 7 bases from J, the junction kept 10 bases outside the gene matches. The CDR3 sequence is CASSVRQGKNEAFF. In DNA, the CDR3 is TGTGCCAGTAGTGTAAGACAGGGTAAGAATGAAGCTTTCTTT.

V gene TRBV19 combines with J gene TRBJ2-7, with TRBD1 matching over 11 bases. Germline CDR1 reads LNHDA; CDR2 reads SQIVND (reference sequence). After removal of 5 bases from V and 5 bases from J, the junction contained 8 bases not matched to a gene. The CDR3 has 15 residues. Written as DNA, the CDR3 is TGTGCCAGTAGTCCAGTGGACAGGGGGCATAACGAGCAGTACTTC. Its translation: CASSPVDRGHNEQYF. The full variable domain, with the rest looked up from reference TRBV19 and TRBJ2-7, is DGGITQSPKYLFRKEGQNVTLSCEQNLNHDAMYWYRQDPGQGLRLIYYSQIVNDFQKGDIAEGYSVSREKKESFPLTVTSAQKNPTAFYLCASSPVDRGHNEQYFGPGTRLTVT.

The rearrangement joins TRBV20-1 to TRBJ2-3; no reliable D call. Deletions cut 5 bases from V and 4 bases from J, with 7 bases between. There are 11 residues in the CDR3. Germline CDR1 is DFQATT and CDR2 is SNEGSKA (reference sequence). The DNA for the CDR3 is TGCAGTGCTGTTGTCTCAGATACGCAGTATTTT. Translated: CSAVVSDTQYF.

This chain joins TRBV6-1 and TRBJ2-1, with TRBD2 matching over 9 bases. CDR1 is MNHNS, CDR2 SASEGT, per germline. The V gene end was trimmed by 5 bases and the J gene end by 8 bases; junction bases not matched to a gene: 10. CDR3 size: 15 residues. The CDR3 nucleotides read TGTGCCAGCAGTTGGCGAGCGGGAGGTTCCGATGAGCAGTTCTTC. This gives the protein CASSWRAGGSDEQFF.

The chain recombines TRBV7-3 with TRBJ2-3; 11 bases are shared with TRBD2. Germline CDR1 reads SGHTA; CDR2 reads FQGTGA. V trimming: 5 bases; J trimming: 3 bases; junction bases outside the gene matches: 7. CDR3 length: 16 amino acids. In DNA, the CDR3 is TGTGCCAGCAGCCCAGGGTCTAGCGGGAGGACAGATACGCAGTATTTT. This gives the protein CASSPGSSGRTDTQYF.

The chain links TRBV7-2 to TRBJ2-3, with 7 bases aligning to TRBD1. CDR3 size: 15 residues. Germline V gene sequence: CDR1 SGHTA, CDR2 FQGNSA. With V trimmed by 4 bases and J by 0 bases, 4 bases remained unmatched. CDR3 protein: CASSSTGKSTDTQYF. CDR3 coding DNA: TGTGCCAGCAGCTCGACAGGGAAAAGCACAGATACGCAGTATTTT. Complete variable domain (other parts from reference TRBV7-2 and TRBJ2-3): GAGVSQSPSNKVTEKGKDVELRCDPISGHTALYWYRQSLGQGLEFLIYFQGNSAPDKSGLPSDRFSAERTGGSVSTLTIQRTQQEDSAVYLCASSSTGKSTDTQYFGPGTRLTVL.

In DNA form, the CDR3 reads TGTGCCAGCAGCTCGCAGGGACAATCCTACAATGAGCAGTTCTTC. Translated: CASSSQGQSYNEQFF. The chain uses TRBV7-2 and TRBJ2-1, with a weak D call TRBD1 (6 bases). V lost 4 bases, J lost 1 base, and 11 bases lay in between. The CDR3 is made up of 15 amino acids. Germline assignment: CDR1 SGHTA and CDR2 FQGNSA.

This CDR3 reads CASSPTPYQPQHF. CDR3 DNA sequence: TGTGCCAGCAGCCCGACACCGTATCAGCCCCAGCATTTT. The rearrangement uses TRBV5-6 and TRBJ1-5, with no clear D. V dropped 4 bases and J dropped 5 bases, with 10 bases sitting between them. Germline V gene data show CDR1 as SGHDT and CDR2 as YYEEEE. CDR3 size: 13 residues.

The chain links TRBV25-1 to TRBJ2-6; a possible D gene is TRBD2 (5 bases). Germline CDR1 and CDR2: MGHDK and SYGVNS. The CDR3 covers 15 residues. With 6 bases removed from V and 0 bases from J, the gap between germline ends came to 9 bases. This chain's CDR3 is CASSLDYSGANVLTF. DNA of the CDR3: TGTGCCAGCAGCCTCGACTACTCTGGGGCCAACGTCCTGACTTTC.

The V and J genes are TRBV6-1 and TRBJ2-4; D is possibly TRBD1 (5 bases). This CDR3 has 17 residues. Deletions cut 4 bases from V and 0 bases from J, with 16 bases between. The germline V gene has CDR1 MNHNS and CDR2 SASEGT. CDR3 DNA: TGTGCCAGCAGTGTGGGGCAGGGAATCGTAGCCAAAAACATTCAGTACTTC. Translating it yields CASSVGQGIVAKNIQYF.

This clone was detected only a few times. The gene calls are TRBV7-3 and TRBJ2-3; 8 nucleotides agree with TRBD2. The CDR3 runs to 16 residues. V gave up 4 bases and J gave up 3 bases; unmatched junction bases: 9. CDR1 and CDR2 (germline): SGHTA, FQGTGA. In nucleotides, the CDR3 is TGTGCCAGCAGCTCAGGGCACGGGAGGGGTACAGATACGCAGTATTTT. It encodes CASSSGHGRGTDTQYF.

This chain uses TRBV18 with TRBJ1-3; 8 bases are a match to TRBD1. Germline V gene lookup returns CDR1 KGHSH and CDR2 LQKENI. This CDR3 region has 15 residues. The J segment lost 3 bases and the V segment lost 5 bases, leaving 6 bases of the junction unmatched. CDR3 residues: CASSSDRVIGNTIYF. CDR3 nucleotides: TGTGCCAGCTCATCGGACAGGGTGATTGGAAACACCATATATTTT.

The rearrangement links TRBV7-8 to TRBJ2-1, with 8 positions matching TRBD2. The CDR3 runs to 16 residues. V trimming: 5 bases; J trimming: 9 bases; junction bases outside the gene matches: 15. The germline CDR1 and CDR2 sequences are SGHVS and FQNEAQ. CDR3 DNA: TGTGCCAGCAGCCCAATACCAGCGGGAGTCGGCACTGAGCAGTTCTTC. Its translation is CASSPIPAGVGTEQFF.

The CDR3 loop is CASSLGTSGIYEQYF. CDR3 nucleotide sequence: TGTGCCAGCAGCTTGGGAACTAGCGGAATCTACGAGCAGTACTTC. This rearrangement joins TRBV5-5 to TRBJ2-7; 8 bases agree with TRBD2. The germline gives CDR1 SGHKS, CDR2 YYEKEE (reference sequence). The CDR3 runs 15 residues. After removal of 0 bases from V and 3 bases from J, the junction contained 5 bases not matched to a gene.